This T cell receptor beta chain was recovered during a study of T cells in Graves' hyperthyroidism and ophthalmopathy. Template material for amplifying TCR beta CDR3 regions consisted of RNA transcripts. A first-round RT-PCR of the TCR CDR3 used the HTBI primer set. Each CDR3 protein is one row after TCRdb ran MiXCR on the multiplex PCR reads. The sample includes 500,000 or so distinct CDR3 sequences, 15% to 20% seen only once; the top ten take under 20%. A roughly 9.7 ml volume of fresh peripheral blood provided the PBMCs. Notes on the study in general: Most thyroid clonotypes that were expanded above 0.001 also turned up in blood.

As concerns this clonotype: What it binds is not known.

V lost 5 bases and J lost 5; bases outside the gene matches: 13. The CDR3 totals 16 residues. Looked up from germline, CDR1 is SGHTA and CDR2 is FQGTGA. This receptor was taken from a woman under 30 with Graves' ophthalmopathy. Sequenced sample: blood. This chain links TRBV7-3 with TRBJ2-7; 9 nucleotides agree with TRBD2. CDR3 nucleotides: TGTGCCAGCAGCCCCCTCGGGGGTGGACTAGCGAACGAGCAGTACTTC. It translates to CASSPLGGGLANEQYF. The entire variable domain, with the rest obtained from reference TRBV7-3 and TRBJ2-7, is as follows: GAGVSQTPSNKVTEKGKYVELRCDPISGHTALYWYRQSLGQGPEFLIYFQGTGAADDSGLPNDRFFAVRPEGSVSTLKIQRTERGDSAVYLCASSPLGGGLANEQYFGPGTRLTVT.